This TCR beta chain was sequenced for a study of T cells in localized non-small cell lung cancer. Findings and caveats of the study: Higher T cell density in the blood was associated with longer overall survival, whereas higher adjacent-lung clonality associated with shorter survival. Out of the top 100 tumor clones, a median about 57 were seen in adjacent lung. The study found T cell clonality highest in uninvolved adjacent lung, above tumor. Sequencing, confined to only one tumor region, leaves heterogeneity possible.

A word on this clone: Its cognate antigen is unknown.

Clones were read by immunoSEQ multiplex PCR, and TCRdb kept only the in-frame ones, dropping some. The sample holds 25,000 to 35,000 clones, roughly 75% seen once. Germline V lookup: CDR1 SGHNT, CDR2 YENEEA. With 6 bases removed from V and 7 bases from J, the gap between germline ends came to 9 bases. This CDR3 has 11 residues. The source was peripheral blood, collected before any cancer treatment. The V call is TRBV11-3, the J call TRBJ1-1; unclear D gene. The receptor was derived from a male donor older than 55 with stage III squamous cell lung carcinoma. As DNA, the CDR3 is TGTGCCAGCAGTGACGGGGTTGAAGCTTTCTTT. This codes for CASSDGVEAFF.